The rows below give T cell receptor beta chains drawn from one sample of a study of shared clonotypes between healthy human individuals. TCRdb's table, derived via immunoSEQ multiplex PCR, lists solely in-frame clones and lacks some. Altogether a few hundred thousand clones are present, 70% to 80% being singletons, with the ten largest covering around 12%. Input material: PBMCs. These receptors were obtained from a woman in her 40s in good health. Some clones in this sample may be carry-over from other donors' samples. Each CDR3 is given with its conserved first and last residue. The order of the fields is V gene, J gene, D gene, clone size, CDR3 protein, CDR3 DNA. The D gene is left open where the match is weak. A row's size may be missing; if present it is once, few, many or a size class.

v_gene: TRBV2; j_gene: TRBJ2-6; d_gene: NA; abundance: NA; CDR3aa: CASRNRVTGANVLTF; CDR3nt: TGTGCCAGCAGGAACAGGGTGACTGGGGCCAACGTCCTGACTTTC
v_gene: TRBV9; j_gene: TRBJ1-5; d_gene: NA; abundance: NA; CDR3aa: CASSVGGGLQPQHF; CDR3nt: TGTGCCAGCAGCGTAGGGGGGGGCCTACAGCCCCAGCATTTT
v_gene: TRBV9; j_gene: TRBJ2-7; d_gene: TRBD2; abundance: NA; CDR3aa: CASSGRWSGRYEQYF; CDR3nt: TGTGCCAGCAGCGGCCGGTGGAGCGGGAGGTACGAGCAGTACTTC
v_gene: TRBV19; j_gene: TRBJ2-1; d_gene: TRBD2; abundance: NA; CDR3aa: CASSLLLGEGSDEQFF; CDR3nt: TGTGCCAGTAGTCTATTACTGGGGGAGGGGTCGGATGAGCAGTTCTTC
v_gene: TRBV2; j_gene: TRBJ1-3; d_gene: NA; abundance: NA; CDR3aa: CASIESSGNTIYF; CDR3nt: TGTGCCAGCATCGAGTCATCTGGAAACACCATATATTTT
v_gene: TRBV30; j_gene: TRBJ2-7; d_gene: TRBD2; abundance: NA; CDR3aa: CALEAGGSYEQYF; CDR3nt: TGTGCCTTGGAAGCGGGAGGCTCCTACGAGCAGTACTTC
v_gene: TRBV23-1; j_gene: TRBJ1-1; d_gene: TRBD1; abundance: NA; CDR3aa: CASSQPRDRQNTEAFF; CDR3nt: TGCGCCAGCAGTCAACCGCGGGACAGACAGAACACTGAAGCTTTCTTT
v_gene: TRBV28; j_gene: TRBJ2-7; d_gene: TRBD1; abundance: NA; CDR3aa: CASSDRVNEQYF; CDR3nt: TGTGCCAGCAGTGACAGGGTCAACGAGCAGTACTTC
v_gene: TRBV7-2; j_gene: TRBJ1-2; d_gene: NA; abundance: NA; CDR3aa: CASTHRIGGPGGYTF; CDR3nt: TGTGCCAGCACCCACCGGATTGGGGGGCCGGGTGGCTACACCTTC
v_gene: TRBV18; j_gene: TRBJ2-7; d_gene: TRBD2; abundance: NA; CDR3aa: CASSPTSGRAGSYEQYF; CDR3nt: TGTGCCAGCTCTCCTACTAGCGGGAGGGCTGGTTCCTACGAGCAGTACTTC
v_gene: TRBV30; j_gene: TRBJ2-3; d_gene: TRBD2; abundance: many; CDR3aa: CAWSDRPSSGRRDTQYF; CDR3nt: TGTGCCTGGAGTGATAGGCCGTCTAGCGGGAGGCGGGATACGCAGTATTTT
v_gene: TRBV15; j_gene: TRBJ1-1; d_gene: NA; abundance: NA; CDR3aa: CATSRVGGFEAFF; CDR3nt: TGTGCCACCAGCAGGGTGGGGGGTTTTGAAGCTTTCTTT
v_gene: TRBV15; j_gene: TRBJ2-1; d_gene: NA; abundance: NA; CDR3aa: CATSRDPLTTSYNEQFF; CDR3nt: TGTGCCACCAGCAGAGATCCGTTAACGACCTCCTACAATGAGCAGTTCTTC
v_gene: TRBV7-6; j_gene: TRBJ2-2; d_gene: NA; abundance: NA; CDR3aa: CASSLKAVATGELFF; CDR3nt: TGTGCCAGCAGCTTAAAAGCGGTGGCCACCGGGGAGCTGTTTTTT
v_gene: TRBV5-1; j_gene: TRBJ2-2; d_gene: TRBD1; abundance: NA; CDR3aa: CASSLTGGNPGELFF; CDR3nt: TGCGCCAGCAGCCTGACAGGGGGAAACCCCGGGGAGCTGTTTTTT
v_gene: TRBV5-1; j_gene: TRBJ1-6; d_gene: TRBD1; abundance: NA; CDR3aa: CASSLVGQGNSPLHF; CDR3nt: TGCGCCAGCAGCTTGGTGGGACAGGGGAATTCACCCCTCCACTTT
v_gene: TRBV28; j_gene: TRBJ1-1; d_gene: NA; abundance: NA; CDR3aa: CASSPLEGEAFF; CDR3nt: TGTGCCAGCAGCCCCCTAGAGGGTGAAGCTTTCTTT
v_gene: TRBV4-3; j_gene: TRBJ2-5; d_gene: TRBD2; abundance: NA; CDR3aa: CASSQARGGRGQETQYF; CDR3nt: TGCGCCAGCAGCCAAGCTCGGGGGGGAAGGGGGCAAGAGACCCAGTACTTC
v_gene: TRBV7-9; j_gene: TRBJ2-3; d_gene: NA; abundance: many; CDR3aa: CASSKLGTVDTQYF; CDR3nt: TGTGCCAGCAGCAAACTAGGTACTGTAGATACGCAGTATTTT
v_gene: TRBV5-1; j_gene: TRBJ1-5; d_gene: NA; abundance: NA; CDR3aa: CASSLSPGVGDQPQHF; CDR3nt: TGCGCCAGCAGCCTCAGTCCCGGGGTAGGAGATCAGCCCCAGCATTTT
v_gene: TRBV29-1; j_gene: TRBJ2-1; d_gene: TRBD2; abundance: once; CDR3aa: CSVDGTSGKQFF; CDR3nt: TGCAGCGTTGACGGGACTAGCGGGAAGCAGTTCTTC
v_gene: TRBV5-1; j_gene: TRBJ1-3; d_gene: NA; abundance: NA; CDR3aa: CASRRGGPGNTIYF; CDR3nt: TGCGCCAGCAGGAGGGGGGGCCCTGGAAACACCATATATTTT
v_gene: TRBV18; j_gene: TRBJ2-5; d_gene: TRBD1; abundance: once; CDR3aa: CASSPLTGQAQETQYF; CDR3nt: TGTGCCAGCTCACCACTGACGGGACAGGCACAAGAGACCCAGTACTTC
v_gene: TRBV6-5; j_gene: TRBJ1-1; d_gene: NA; abundance: NA; CDR3aa: CASSYSSGYTEAFF; CDR3nt: TGTGCCAGCAGTTACTCTTCGGGATACACTGAAGCTTTCTTT
v_gene: TRBV7-2; j_gene: TRBJ1-2; d_gene: NA; abundance: NA; CDR3aa: CASSLVAENYGYTF; CDR3nt: TGTGCCAGCAGCTTAGTTGCAGAAAACTATGGCTACACCTTC
v_gene: TRBV27; j_gene: TRBJ2-2; d_gene: TRBD2; abundance: NA; CDR3aa: CASSYRAGGPGAGELFF; CDR3nt: TGTGCCAGCAGTTACAGGGCGGGAGGGCCCGGGGCCGGGGAGCTGTTTTTT
v_gene: TRBV4-2; j_gene: TRBJ2-1; d_gene: TRBD2; abundance: many; CDR3aa: CASSPWTSGRGNEQFF; CDR3nt: TGTGCCAGCAGCCCTTGGACTAGCGGGAGGGGGAATGAGCAGTTCTTC
v_gene: TRBV10-1; j_gene: TRBJ1-1; d_gene: TRBD1; abundance: NA; CDR3aa: CASSERTGSNGEAFF; CDR3nt: TGCGCCAGCAGTGAGAGGACAGGGTCCAACGGGGAAGCTTTCTTT
v_gene: TRBV10-2; j_gene: TRBJ2-1; d_gene: NA; abundance: many; CDR3aa: CASTGGSEQFF; CDR3nt: TGCGCCAGCACGGGGGGCAGTGAGCAGTTCTTC
v_gene: TRBV9; j_gene: TRBJ1-1; d_gene: NA; abundance: NA; CDR3aa: CASSVAGFMNTEAFF; CDR3nt: TGTGCCAGCAGCGTAGCGGGTTTCATGAACACTGAAGCTTTCTTT
v_gene: TRBV19; j_gene: TRBJ1-5; d_gene: NA; abundance: many; CDR3aa: CASSIVYRRGNQPQHF; CDR3nt: TGTGCCAGTAGTATCGTATACCGCCGGGGCAATCAGCCCCAGCATTTT
v_gene: TRBV5-1; j_gene: TRBJ2-1; d_gene: NA; abundance: NA; CDR3aa: CASSLEPETAYNEQFF; CDR3nt: TGCGCCAGCAGCCTAGAACCAGAGACAGCCTACAATGAGCAGTTCTTC
v_gene: TRBV2; j_gene: TRBJ1-3; d_gene: NA; abundance: NA; CDR3aa: CASSPGRGSGNTIYF; CDR3nt: TGTGCCAGCAGCCCAGGCAGGGGCTCTGGAAACACCATATATTTT
v_gene: TRBV28; j_gene: TRBJ2-1; d_gene: NA; abundance: NA; CDR3aa: CASSLIQGSGDYNEQFF; CDR3nt: TGTGCCAGCAGCCTAATTCAGGGTAGCGGTGACTACAATGAGCAGTTCTTC
v_gene: TRBV7-9; j_gene: TRBJ2-7; d_gene: NA; abundance: NA; CDR3aa: CASGAGGQHYEQYF; CDR3nt: TGTGCCAGCGGCGCCGGGGGACAGCACTACGAGCAGTACTTC
v_gene: TRBV9; j_gene: TRBJ1-1; d_gene: NA; abundance: many; CDR3aa: CASSVGQRDTEAFF; CDR3nt: TGTGCCAGCAGCGTAGGGCAAAGAGACACTGAAGCTTTCTTT
v_gene: TRBV4-2; j_gene: TRBJ2-2; d_gene: TRBD2; abundance: NA; CDR3aa: CASSQNKLGGVGELFF; CDR3nt: TGTGCCAGCAGCCAGAATAAGCTGGGAGGGGTCGGGGAGCTGTTTTTT
v_gene: TRBV11-2; j_gene: TRBJ2-5; d_gene: TRBD2; abundance: NA; CDR3aa: CASSFPTSGHLRETQYF; CDR3nt: TGTGCCAGCAGCTTTCCGACTAGCGGGCACCTCAGAGAGACCCAGTACTTC
v_gene: TRBV5-4; j_gene: TRBJ2-1; d_gene: NA; abundance: once; CDR3aa: CASSLGTLTEQFF; CDR3nt: TGTGCCAGCAGCTTGGGGACCCTCACTGAGCAGTTCTTC
v_gene: TRBV30; j_gene: TRBJ2-3; d_gene: TRBD1; abundance: NA; CDR3aa: CAWSLGQHRNTQYF; CDR3nt: TGTGCCTGGAGTCTGGGACAGCACCGGAATACGCAGTATTTT
v_gene: TRBV27; j_gene: TRBJ2-2; d_gene: NA; abundance: NA; CDR3aa: CASSFRWDTGELFF; CDR3nt: TGTGCCAGCAGTTTTAGGTGGGACACCGGGGAGCTGTTTTTT
v_gene: TRBV7-8; j_gene: TRBJ2-3; d_gene: TRBD2; abundance: NA; CDR3aa: CASSKPGLASTDTQYF; CDR3nt: TGTGCCAGCAGTAAACCGGGACTAGCGAGCACAGATACGCAGTATTTT
v_gene: TRBV5-1; j_gene: TRBJ2-7; d_gene: TRBD1; abundance: NA; CDR3aa: CASSQQGGAHYEQYF; CDR3nt: TGCGCCAGCAGCCAACAGGGGGGCGCTCACTACGAGCAGTACTTC
v_gene: TRBV28; j_gene: TRBJ1-5; d_gene: NA; abundance: NA; CDR3aa: CASRPRQADQPQHF; CDR3nt: TGTGCCAGCCGCCCCCGACAGGCCGATCAGCCCCAGCATTTT
v_gene: TRBV18; j_gene: TRBJ2-1; d_gene: NA; abundance: NA; CDR3aa: CASSPDSSWEQFF; CDR3nt: TGTGCCAGCTCACCGGACAGTTCTTGGGAGCAGTTCTTC
v_gene: TRBV7-9; j_gene: TRBJ2-7; d_gene: TRBD2; abundance: NA; CDR3aa: CASSTGTSRVHEQYF; CDR3nt: TGTGCCAGCAGCACAGGGACTAGTCGAGTCCACGAGCAGTACTTC
v_gene: TRBV6-5; j_gene: TRBJ1-1; d_gene: NA; abundance: NA; CDR3aa: CASSYFQGTEAFF; CDR3nt: TGTGCCAGCAGTTACTTTCAGGGCACTGAAGCTTTCTTT
v_gene: TRBV5-1; j_gene: TRBJ1-1; d_gene: NA; abundance: NA; CDR3aa: CASSLTRHLDTEAFF; CDR3nt: TGCGCCAGCAGCTTGACGAGACACCTAGACACTGAAGCTTTCTTT
v_gene: TRBV7-2; j_gene: TRBJ2-7; d_gene: NA; abundance: few; CDR3aa: CASSPGSGYEQYF; CDR3nt: TGTGCCAGCAGCCCGGGTAGCGGTTACGAGCAGTACTTC
v_gene: TRBV7-2; j_gene: TRBJ2-1; d_gene: NA; abundance: NA; CDR3aa: CASSSPSGFEQFF; CDR3nt: TGTGCCAGCAGCTCCCCCTCGGGCTTTGAGCAGTTCTTC
v_gene: TRBV10-3; j_gene: TRBJ1-1; d_gene: NA; abundance: NA; CDR3aa: CAIGDISNTEAFF; CDR3nt: TGTGCCATCGGAGACATATCGAACACTGAAGCTTTCTTT
v_gene: TRBV15; j_gene: TRBJ2-5; d_gene: TRBD1; abundance: NA; CDR3aa: CATSRAGTGMETQYF; CDR3nt: TGTGCCACCAGCAGAGCTGGGACAGGGATGGAGACCCAGTACTTC